This TCR beta chain was observed in a study of T-cell reconstitution after alpha-beta-depleted transplantation in children. CDR3 length: 13 amino acids. Germline lookup yields CDR1 DFQATT and CDR2 SNEGSKA (reference sequence). Trimming stripped 4 bases from V and 3 bases from J, with 13 bases between. The library targeted TCRbeta and was prepared with unique molecular identifiers. TCRdb ran MiXCR on the PCR reads and lists one entry per CDR3 protein. Of about 210,000 distinct CDR3 sequences listed, 17% are singletons. The sample in question was PBMCs, mostly from graft donor cells, obtained 360 days after TCRalphabeta/CD19-depleted stem cell transplant. The chain has TRBV20-1 and TRBJ2-7; possibly TRBD2 for D (6 bases). This TCR came from a male patient between 2 and 15 years old who had a stem cell transplant for acute lymphoblastic leukemia, so the T cells may come from the graft donor. The CDR3 DNA is TGCAGTGCTACCGGGAGAACGCTCTACGAGCAGTACTTC. Amino acid sequence: CSATGRTLYEQYF.